This T cell receptor (beta chain) appears in the sequencing data of a study of blood T cell repertoires in COVID-19. Overall study: T cells, B-cell-depleted T cells, or PBMCs supplied cDNA or gDNA.

CDR3 length equals 15 residues. The V gene end was trimmed by 2 bases and the J gene end by 3 bases; junction bases not matched to a gene: 3. Germline V gene sequence: CDR1 KGHSH, CDR2 LQKENI. In the source study's methods: Reference gene primer amplification in the assay estimated nucleated cell counts. Profiling relied on immunoSEQ multiplex PCR, and the TCRdb table lists in-frame clones only, not all of them. For V, J and clone size, that table is used; D and trimming come from the DNA. The sample lists about 160,000 clones, roughly 90% occurring once. The sequencing sample was made of peripheral blood. The chain employs TRBV18 and TRBJ1-5; TRBD1 aligns across 8 bases. This receptor was identified in a woman aged 70-85 years with acute or convalescent COVID-19. This chain's CDR3 is CASSPGQGANQPQHF. CDR3 sequence (DNA): TGTGCCAGCTCACCAGGACAGGGCGCCAATCAGCCCCAGCATTTT.